The 9 T cell receptor beta chains reported below all come from one sample, sequenced in a study of human T cells and chemical hapten exposure. TCRdb re-called the RACE reads with MiXCR, one entry per CDR3 protein. The sample contains 40,000 or so distinct CDR3 sequences, approximately 9.6% of which appear only once. Time point denoted: patch test 2, 6 weeks after DPC sensitization. Regarding treatment: therapeutic diphenylcyclopropenone sensitization with weekly scalp DPC. Unfractionated whole blood served as the source for total RNA extraction. The sequenced sample was whole blood, obtained in connection with sensitization to the hapten diphenylcyclopropenone (DPC). The source is a woman aged 30 to 39 with alopecia areata. Some clones in this sample may be carry-over from other donors' samples.

This clonotype was counted a few times. The V gene is TRBV7-2, the J gene TRBJ2-3; no definite D call. This CDR3 comprises 14 residues. Trimming stripped 1 base from V and 4 bases from J, with 9 bases between. Germline V gives CDR1 SGHTA, CDR2 FQGNSA. The chain's CDR3 is CASSLERTPDTQYF. In DNA form, the CDR3 reads TGTGCCAGCAGCTTAGAACGTACCCCAGATACGCAGTATTTT.

This clonotype was seen only a few times. The V call is TRBV29-1, the J call TRBJ2-5; the D call may be TRBD1 or TRBD2 (6 bases each). The CDR3 sequence is 12 residues long. Trimming took off 3 bases at V and 6 bases at J, with 11 bases between the two ends. CDR1 and CDR2 (germline): SQVTM, ANQGSEA. CDR3 sequence: CSVDGGRQTQYF. The CDR3 coding sequence is TGCAGCGTTGATGGGGGGCGACAGACCCAGTACTTC.

This rearrangement joins TRBV7-3 to TRBJ2-2; TRBD2 might be the D (6 bases). This CDR3 spans 15 amino acids. Germline V gives CDR1 SGHTA, CDR2 FQGTGA. Trimming took 3 bases from V and 2 from J, leaving 10 bases between them. CDR3 loop: CASSLRRVNTGELFF. The CDR3 DNA reads TGTGCCAGCAGCTTGCGGAGGGTAAACACCGGGGAGCTGTTTTTT. Full variable domain (missing parts from reference TRBV7-3 and TRBJ2-2): GAGVSQTPSNKVTEKGKYVELRCDPISGHTALYWYRQSLGQGPEFLIYFQGTGAADDSGLPNDRFFAVRPEGSVSTLKIQRTERGDSAVYLCASSLRRVNTGELFFGEGSRLTVL.

In its sample, this clonotype was seen many times. This chain uses TRBV29-1 with TRBJ2-7; perhaps D is TRBD1 or TRBD2 (6 bases each). V was clipped by 6 bases and J by 3 bases, with 21 bases between them. The CDR3 is made up of 15 amino acids. From germline, CDR1 is SQVTM and CDR2 ANQGSEA. CDR3 bases: TGCAGCGTCAGAGCTCGGGGGACAAAGGACTACGAGCAGTACTTC. It encodes CSVRARGTKDYEQYF.

This clonotype was counted a few times. The chain combines TRBV28 with TRBJ2-5; TRBD1 matches at 7 bases. The J segment lost 2 bases and the V segment lost 3 bases, leaving 3 bases of the junction unmatched. CDR1 MDHEN and CDR2 SYDVKM come from the germline V gene. This CDR3 has 14 amino acids. CDR3 sequence reads: CASSFADRQETQYF. The DNA of the CDR3 is TGTGCCAGCAGTTTTGCGGACAGGCAAGAGACCCAGTACTTC.

This clonotype appeared many times. V and J are TRBV6-2 or TRBV6-3 and TRBJ2-3; D not certain. The V end lost 7 bases, the J end lost 6 bases, and 14 bases lay between the germline ends. CDR1 MNHEY and CDR2 SVGEGT come from the germline V gene. CDR3 length: 13 amino acids. The CDR3 loop reads CASTGSDRDTQYF. The CDR3 coding sequence is TGTGCCAGCACGGGTTCGGATCGGGATACGCAGTATTTT.

The chain is built from TRBV2 and TRBJ2-7; possible D gene TRBD1, 5 bases. This CDR3 spans 13 amino acids. Germline CDR1 and CDR2: SNHLY and FYNNEI. V shed 10 bases and J shed 7 bases, with 20 bases lying between them. CDR3: CATGDSMIIEQYF. The CDR3 nucleotides are TGTGCCACCGGTGACAGTATGATCATAGAGCAGTACTTC. Drawing the rest from reference TRBV2 and TRBJ2-7, the complete variable domain is EPEVTQTPSHQVTQMGQEVILRCVPISNHLYFYWYRQILGQKVEFLVSFYNNEISEKSEIFDDQFSVERPDGSNFTLKIRSTKLEDSAMYFCATGDSMIIEQYFGPGTRLTVT.

V is TRBV6-2 or TRBV6-3 and J is TRBJ1-6, with D hard to call. The CDR3 sequence is 13 residues long. Deletions cut 9 bases from V and 4 bases from J, with 10 bases between. CDR1 and CDR2 (germline): MNHEY, SVGEGT. The CDR3 coding sequence is TGTGCCAGTAACTCTGGGTATAATTCACCCCTCCACTTT. Translating gives CASNSGYNSPLHF.

This clonotype was seen a few times. The chain has TRBV12-5 and TRBJ2-1; 12 bases line up with TRBD2. With 7 bases clipped from V and 4 bases from J, the junction kept 5 bases outside the gene matches. The CDR3 runs 15 residues. In germline, CDR1 is LGHNT, CDR2 FRNRAP. The CDR3 sequence is CASAILAGGYNEQFF. The CDR3 bases are TGTGCTAGTGCAATTCTAGCGGGGGGGTACAATGAGCAGTTCTTC.